This T cell receptor beta chain comes out of a study of memory CD8 T cells in hepatitis C reinfection. TCRdb keeps only in-frame clones here, not all; method: immunoSEQ multiplex PCR. Among about 50,000 clones listed, 89% were seen once. The CDR3 contains 14 residues. The germline V gene has CDR1 SGHAT and CDR2 FQNNGV. V trimming: 7 bases; J trimming: 9 bases; junction bases outside the gene matches: 9. Study-wide results and limits: Roughly five donors were too few for definitive public clonotype conclusions.

As to time point: late/post reinfection, 12 to 24 weeks after detection. The sorted cells went straight to TCR sequencing with no prior in vitro expansion. Control naive CD8 T cells came from a couple of donors at all three reinfection time points. In the case of this clone: What it recognizes is unknown.

The sequenced material came from naive CD8+ T cells sorted from blood. V gene TRBV11-2 combines with J gene TRBJ2-1; TRBD2 matches 10 bases. The sequence was obtained from a man younger than 35 with hepatitis C virus infection. CDR3 loop: CASKPGLAGVEQFF. As DNA, the CDR3 is TGTGCCAGCAAACCCGGCCTAGCGGGAGTTGAGCAGTTCTTC.